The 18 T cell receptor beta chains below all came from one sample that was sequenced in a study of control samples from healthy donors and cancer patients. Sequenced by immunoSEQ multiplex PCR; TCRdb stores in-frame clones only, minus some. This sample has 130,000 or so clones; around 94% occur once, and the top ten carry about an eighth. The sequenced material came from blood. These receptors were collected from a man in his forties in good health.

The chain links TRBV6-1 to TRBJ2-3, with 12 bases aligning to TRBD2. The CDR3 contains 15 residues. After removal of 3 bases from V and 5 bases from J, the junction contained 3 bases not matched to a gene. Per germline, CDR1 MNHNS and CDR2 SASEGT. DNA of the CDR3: TGTGCCAGCAGTGAGCTAGCGGGAGGGCAAGATACGCAGTATTTT. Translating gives CASSELAGGQDTQYF.

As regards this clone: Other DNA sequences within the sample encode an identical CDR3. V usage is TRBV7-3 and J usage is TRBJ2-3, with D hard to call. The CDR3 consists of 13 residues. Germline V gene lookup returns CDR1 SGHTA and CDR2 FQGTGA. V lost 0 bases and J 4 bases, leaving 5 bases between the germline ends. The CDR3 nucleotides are TGTGCCAGCAGCTTAACAGGGCCAGATACGCAGTATTTT. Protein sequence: CASSLTGPDTQYF.

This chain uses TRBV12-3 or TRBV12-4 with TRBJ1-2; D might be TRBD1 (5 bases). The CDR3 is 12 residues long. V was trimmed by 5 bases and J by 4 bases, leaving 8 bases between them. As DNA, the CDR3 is TGTGCCAGCAGTGGCGGGGCCTATGGCTACACCTTC. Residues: CASSGGAYGYTF.

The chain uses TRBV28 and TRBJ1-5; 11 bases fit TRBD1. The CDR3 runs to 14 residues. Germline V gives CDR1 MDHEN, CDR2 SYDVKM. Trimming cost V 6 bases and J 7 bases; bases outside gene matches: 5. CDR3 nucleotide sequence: TGTGCCAGCAGGTGGACAGGGGGCCACCAGCCCCAGCATTTT. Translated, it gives CASRWTGGHQPQHF.

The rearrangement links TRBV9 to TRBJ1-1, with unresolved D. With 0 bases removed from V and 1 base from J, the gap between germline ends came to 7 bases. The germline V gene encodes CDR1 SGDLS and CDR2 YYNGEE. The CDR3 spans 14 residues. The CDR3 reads CASSVVYGNTEAFF. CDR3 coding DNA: TGTGCCAGCAGCGTAGTATATGGGAACACTGAAGCTTTCTTT.

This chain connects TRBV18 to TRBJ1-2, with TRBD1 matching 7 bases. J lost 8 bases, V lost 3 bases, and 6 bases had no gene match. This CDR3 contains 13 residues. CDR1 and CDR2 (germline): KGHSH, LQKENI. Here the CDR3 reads CASSPGTDKGYTF. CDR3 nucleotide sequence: TGTGCCAGCTCACCCGGGACAGATAAAGGCTACACCTTC.

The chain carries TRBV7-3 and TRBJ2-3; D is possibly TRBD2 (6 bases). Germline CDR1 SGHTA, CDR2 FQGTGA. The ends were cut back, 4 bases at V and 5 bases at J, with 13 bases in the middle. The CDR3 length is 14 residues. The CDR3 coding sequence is TGTGCCAGCAGCTCAGACGGGGGAGGAGATACGCAGTATTTT. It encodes CASSSDGGGDTQYF. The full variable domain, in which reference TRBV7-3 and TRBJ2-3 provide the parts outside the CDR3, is GAGVSQTPSNKVTEKGKYVELRCDPISGHTALYWYRQSLGQGPEFLIYFQGTGAADDSGLPNDRFFAVRPEGSVSTLKIQRTERGDSAVYLCASSSDGGGDTQYFGPGTRLTVL.

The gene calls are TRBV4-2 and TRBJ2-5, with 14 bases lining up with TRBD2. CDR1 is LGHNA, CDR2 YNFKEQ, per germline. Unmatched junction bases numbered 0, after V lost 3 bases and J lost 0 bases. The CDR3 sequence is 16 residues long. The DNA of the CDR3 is TGTGCCAGCAGCCAGGGACTAGCGGGGGACCAAGAGACCCAGTACTTC. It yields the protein CASSQGLAGDQETQYF.

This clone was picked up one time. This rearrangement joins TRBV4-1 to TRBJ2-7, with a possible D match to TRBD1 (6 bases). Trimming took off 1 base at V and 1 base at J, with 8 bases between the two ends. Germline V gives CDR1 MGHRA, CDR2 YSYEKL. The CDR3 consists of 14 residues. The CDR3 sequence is CASSQGGGSYEQYF. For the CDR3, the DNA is TGCGCCAGCAGCCAAGGAGGGGGATCCTACGAGCAGTACTTC.

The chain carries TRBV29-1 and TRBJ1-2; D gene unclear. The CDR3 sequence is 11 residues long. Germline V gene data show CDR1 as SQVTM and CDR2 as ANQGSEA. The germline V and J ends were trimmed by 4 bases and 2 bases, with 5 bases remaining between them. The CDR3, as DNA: TGCAGCGTTGCTGAGAACTATGGCTACACCTTC. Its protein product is CSVAENYGYTF.

The CDR3 DNA sequence: TGCGCCAGCAGAGCATGGACAGGGGACGGCTACACCTTC. The encoded protein is CASRAWTGDGYTF. V and J are TRBV10-2 and TRBJ1-2; 9 bases are a match to TRBD1. CDR1 WSHSY and CDR2 SAAADI come from the germline V gene. J gave up 8 bases and V 6 bases, and 7 bases lay outside the gene matches. The CDR3 runs 13 residues.

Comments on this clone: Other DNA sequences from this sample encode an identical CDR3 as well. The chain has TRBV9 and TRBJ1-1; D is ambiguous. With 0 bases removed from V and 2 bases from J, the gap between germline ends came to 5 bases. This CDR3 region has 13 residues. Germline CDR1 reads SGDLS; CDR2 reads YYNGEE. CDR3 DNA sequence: TGTGCCAGCAGCGTAGCCAGCAACACTGAAGCTTTCTTT. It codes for CASSVASNTEAFF.

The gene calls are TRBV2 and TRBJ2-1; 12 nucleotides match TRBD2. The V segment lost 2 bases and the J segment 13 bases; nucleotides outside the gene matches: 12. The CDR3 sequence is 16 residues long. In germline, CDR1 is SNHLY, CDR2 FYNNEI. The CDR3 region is CASSELAGGPRAEQFF. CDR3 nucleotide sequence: TGTGCCAGCAGTGAACTAGCGGGAGGGCCACGGGCGGAACAGTTCTTC.

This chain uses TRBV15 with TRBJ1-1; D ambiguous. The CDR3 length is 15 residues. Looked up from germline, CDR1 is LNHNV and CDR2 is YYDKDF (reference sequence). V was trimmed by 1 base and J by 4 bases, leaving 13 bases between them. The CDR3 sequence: CATSRGREESTEAFF. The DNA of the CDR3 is TGTGCCACCAGCAGAGGCCGGGAAGAGTCCACTGAAGCTTTCTTT.

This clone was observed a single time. CDR3 coding DNA: TGTGCCAGCAGCCCTGGGGGGGGCAGAATGAACACTGAAGCTTTCTTT. This codes for CASSPGGGRMNTEAFF. The rearrangement joins TRBV5-4 to TRBJ1-1, with D perhaps TRBD1 (6 bases). Germline V CDR1 and CDR2: SGHNT, YYREEE (reference sequence). The CDR3 runs 16 residues. V was cut by 4 bases and J by 0 bases, with 16 bases left in between.

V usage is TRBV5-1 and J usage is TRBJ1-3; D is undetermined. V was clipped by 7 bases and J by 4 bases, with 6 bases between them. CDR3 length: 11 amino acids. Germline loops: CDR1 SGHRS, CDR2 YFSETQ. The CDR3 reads CASGRGNTIYF. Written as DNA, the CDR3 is TGCGCCAGCGGTCGGGGAAACACCATATATTTT.

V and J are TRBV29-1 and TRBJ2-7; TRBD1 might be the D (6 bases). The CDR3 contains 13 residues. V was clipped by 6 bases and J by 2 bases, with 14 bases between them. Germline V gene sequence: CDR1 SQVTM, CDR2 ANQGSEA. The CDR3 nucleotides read TGCAGCGTACAGGGACGCCTTGCCTACGAGCAGTACTTC. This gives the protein CSVQGRLAYEQYF.

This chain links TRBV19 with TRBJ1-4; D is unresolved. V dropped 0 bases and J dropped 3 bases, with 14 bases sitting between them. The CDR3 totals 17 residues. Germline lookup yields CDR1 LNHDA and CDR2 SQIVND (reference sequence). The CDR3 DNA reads TGTGCCAGTAGTATAGATTCACTTGGATTATCTAATGAAAAACTGTTTTTT. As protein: CASSIDSLGLSNEKLFF. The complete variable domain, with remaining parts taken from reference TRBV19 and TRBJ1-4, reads DGGITQSPKYLFRKEGQNVTLSCEQNLNHDAMYWYRQDPGQGLRLIYYSQIVNDFQKGDIAEGYSVSREKKESFPLTVTSAQKNPTAFYLCASSIDSLGLSNEKLFFGSGTQLSVL.